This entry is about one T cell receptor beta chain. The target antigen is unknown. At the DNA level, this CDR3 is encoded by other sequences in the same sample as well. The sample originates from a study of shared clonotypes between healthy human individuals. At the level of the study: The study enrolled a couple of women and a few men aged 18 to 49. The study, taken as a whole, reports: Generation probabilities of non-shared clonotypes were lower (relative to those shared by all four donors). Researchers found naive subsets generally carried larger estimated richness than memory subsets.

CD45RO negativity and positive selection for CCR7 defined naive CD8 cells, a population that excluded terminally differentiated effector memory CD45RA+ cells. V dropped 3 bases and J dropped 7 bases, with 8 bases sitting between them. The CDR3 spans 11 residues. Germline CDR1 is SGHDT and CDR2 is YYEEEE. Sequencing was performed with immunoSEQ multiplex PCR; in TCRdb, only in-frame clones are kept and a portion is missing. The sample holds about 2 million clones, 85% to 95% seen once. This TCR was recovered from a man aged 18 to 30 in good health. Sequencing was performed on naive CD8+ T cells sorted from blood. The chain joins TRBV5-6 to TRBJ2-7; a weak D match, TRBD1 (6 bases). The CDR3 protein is CASSWGQEQYF. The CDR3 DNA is TGTGCCAGCAGCTGGGGGCAGGAGCAGTACTTC.